These T cell receptor beta chains were read from a single sample in a study of post-analysis software for immune sequencing data. TCRdb re-derived calls from the PCR reads in MiXCR, one entry per CDR3 protein. Altogether about 460,000 distinct CDR3 sequences are present, approximately 45% being singletons, with the ten largest covering 9.5% to 13%. Sequences were obtained from blood. The source of these receptors is a girl under 18 with multiple sclerosis. Each CDR3 is given with its conserved first and last residue. Fields, in order: V gene, D gene, J gene, CDR3 protein. D genes are given only for firm matches.

V: TRBV20-1; D: -; J: TRBJ2-2; CDR3: CSARTANTGELFF
V: TRBV5-1; D: TRBD2; J: TRBJ2-5; CDR3: CASDGGSGARETQYF
V: TRBV7-2; D: -; J: TRBJ2-1; CDR3: CASSRIQGYNEQFF
V: TRBV12-3/TRBV12-4; D: -; J: TRBJ1-2; CDR3: CASSLAGTFDRTYGYTF
V: TRBV29-1; D: -; J: TRBJ2-3; CDR3: CSVLRGSTDTQYF
V: TRBV29-1; D: TRBD2; J: TRBJ2-3; CDR3: CSVGPTSGRGLTDTQYF
V: TRBV25-1; D: -; J: TRBJ2-1; CDR3: CASTTGSLYNEQFF
V: TRBV20-1; D: TRBD1; J: TRBJ2-3; CDR3: CSATGPGQGFTDTQYF
V: TRBV12-3/TRBV12-4; D: TRBD2; J: TRBJ2-3; CDR3: CASSSGTAGTSGDTQYF
V: TRBV6-5; D: -; J: TRBJ2-7; CDR3: CASSAGLLGEQYF
V: TRBV28; D: -; J: TRBJ2-7; CDR3: CAGSIRGYEQYF
V: TRBV12-3/TRBV12-4; D: TRBD2; J: TRBJ2-5; CDR3: CASSLFGGETQYF
V: TRBV20-1; D: TRBD2; J: TRBJ2-1; CDR3: CSARVLADVPPEQFF
V: TRBV28; D: -; J: TRBJ1-2; CDR3: CASSVGRDYGYTF
V: TRBV5-6; D: TRBD1; J: TRBJ2-1; CDR3: CASRPRGRGRDEQFF
V: TRBV12-3/TRBV12-4; D: -; J: TRBJ2-7; CDR3: CASSFGWQTFSSSYEQYF
V: TRBV24-1; D: -; J: TRBJ1-2; CDR3: CATSDLQDEGGYTF
V: TRBV6-6; D: TRBD1; J: -; CDR3: CASSYSWTGVHEQYF
V: TRBV30; D: -; J: TRBJ2-1; CDR3: CAWVWEKQQFF
V: TRBV2; D: -; J: TRBJ2-7; CDR3: CASSEDVPAYEQYF
V: TRBV21-1; D: -; J: TRBJ2-3; CDR3: CASSKTALTDTQYF
V: TRBV28; D: -; J: TRBJ1-2; CDR3: CASSLGNQRGYTF
V: TRBV20-1; D: -; J: TRBJ2-6; CDR3: CSARDLAGVDNVLTF
V: TRBV5-1; D: -; J: TRBJ1-1; CDR3: CASSFGSLDTEAFF
V: TRBV3-1; D: TRBD1; J: TRBJ1-2; CDR3: CASSQDWDRGPYNYGYTF
V: TRBV10-3; D: TRBD2; J: TRBJ2-1; CDR3: CAISESVAGIYNEQFF
V: TRBV20-1; D: -; J: TRBJ1-2; CDR3: CSARDRDNPLNYGYTF
V: TRBV29-1; D: -; J: TRBJ1-4; CDR3: CSVVGGEKLFF
V: TRBV6-5; D: -; J: TRBJ2-1; CDR3: CASSYLPPGTSSYNEQFF
V: TRBV28; D: -; J: TRBJ2-2; CDR3: CAGLTGNTGELFF
V: TRBV20-1; D: TRBD1; J: TRBJ2-7; CDR3: CSAEKLDRVKYEQYF
V: TRBV20-1; D: -; J: TRBJ2-7; CDR3: CSAVKGGVWYEQYF
V: TRBV12-5; D: TRBD1; J: TRBJ2-7; CDR3: CASGLSTEQGAAYEQYF
V: TRBV12-3/TRBV12-4; D: -; J: TRBJ1-2; CDR3: CASSRKGWYGYTF
V: TRBV20-1; D: -; J: TRBJ2-4; CDR3: CSARASRPYKNIQYF
V: TRBV12-3/TRBV12-4; D: -; J: TRBJ2-2; CDR3: CASSLQGRLRFGELFF
V: TRBV7-3; D: -; J: TRBJ2-3; CDR3: CASSQRGGNGGDTDTQYF
V: TRBV5-1; D: -; J: TRBJ2-7; CDR3: CASSLKLQGSSYEQYF
V: TRBV28; D: TRBD1; J: TRBJ2-3; CDR3: CASSLFMGQGADTQYF
V: TRBV7-9; D: TRBD2; J: TRBJ2-7; CDR3: CASSPRLAGGTYEQYF
V: TRBV7-9; D: -; J: TRBJ1-2; CDR3: CASSSTRLYGYTF
V: TRBV20-1; D: TRBD1; J: TRBJ1-1; CDR3: CSAREGQGGTEAFF
V: TRBV20-1; D: TRBD2; J: TRBJ2-1; CDR3: CSALAGYHNEQFF
V: TRBV10-3; D: -; J: TRBJ1-1; CDR3: CAISEKPDRAFF
V: TRBV10-3; D: TRBD1; J: TRBJ2-7; CDR3: CAISAGQGAYEQYF
V: TRBV20-1; D: -; J: TRBJ1-4; CDR3: CSAGLIGPEKLFF
V: TRBV5-1; D: TRBD2; J: TRBJ2-7; CDR3: CASSAPGLGNSYEQYF
V: TRBV2; D: -; J: TRBJ2-7; CDR3: CASSLTASTSYEQYF
V: TRBV27; D: -; J: TRBJ2-5; CDR3: CASSLSRAETQYF